This T cell receptor beta chain comes out of a study of beta chain features in type 1 diabetes (dated by TCRdb to the late 2010s). Context from the whole study: Patients and healthy donors did not differ in mean age, gender distribution, total cell number or subset yield. In the study, TCRB repertoires of sorted circulating CD4+ T cell subsets from recently diagnosed type 1 diabetes patients were compared with those of matched healthy donors. Naive and central memory subsets were obtained from all 28 donors, but regulatory and stem cell-like memory subsets were isolated from only 8 patients and 8 healthy donors. A total of roughly 100 million sorted cells were examined across all samples, and the number of cells per subset was strongly correlated with RNA yield. Paper-wide results and their limitations: PCR may preferentially amplify shorter templates, but because patient and control samples were amplified and corrected together, any resulting skew would affect both groups equally. Because the HLA sub-analyses included only small numbers of individuals, any influence of HLA type on TCRB rearrangement was left unresolved. Naive, central memory and regulatory TCRB repertoires appeared more similar among patients than among healthy donors. Sequencing cDNA rather than genomic DNA could over-represent highly expressing activated cells, although activation and CD3 levels did not differ between groups. A moderate but significant shortening of TCRB CDR3 length was observed in type 1 diabetes patients in all four CD4+ subsets. At VDJ recombination sites, type 1 diabetes patients had fewer insertions and more deleted nucleotides, which implies abnormalities in thymic rearrangement.

From each donor, a single peripheral blood sample of around 120 mL on average was drawn into heparinised tubes. Using a panel that included CD45RO, CCR7, CD25, CD127, CD95 and CD27, naive, central memory, regulatory and stem cell-like memory CD4+ T cells were sorted on a BD FACSAria II. A purity above 95% was achieved for all sorted populations. Right away, PBMCs were isolated by Lymphoprep density gradient centrifugation and were stained directly, with no culture step. Samples were stained and sorted in pairs, with one healthy donor and one patient per experiment, so that batch effects were minimized. The entire isolated RNA was reverse transcribed using the High Capacity cDNA Reverse Transcription Kit, and thus expressed TCRB transcripts were sequenced. Deep immunoSEQ sequencing was performed on naive, central memory and regulatory T cell samples, with an average of roughly 4 million total reads per sample. After sorted cells were lysed in RLT buffer, RNA was extracted with DNase-treated RNeasy Micro or Mini kits, with the choice depending on cell number. To prevent cross-contamination, each cell subset was processed individually, whereas patient and healthy donor samples were processed jointly. The immunoSEQ multiplex PCR was used to amplify TCRB sequences from cDNA, generating 87-bp fragments that spanned the CDR3 region. Amplicons were sequenced on the Illumina HiSeq platform. The published analysis was carried out like this. Synthetic template baselines were used to correct PCR bias computationally, reads within Hamming distance 2 were collapsed together, and singletons that could not be merged were discarded. Reads were aligned against IMGT to assign V, D and J genes, CDR3 length and insertions or deletions at six rearrangement sites. Within each subset, clonotype counts were normalized to sorted cell number, and only after that were true diversity and Gini coefficients computed with the tcR R package. The overlap coefficient, calculated on TCRB nucleotide sequences, was used to quantify repertoire sharing. Out-of-frame TCRB sequences from naive cells were analyzed to stand in for the pre-selection repertoire. The source is immuneACCESS, and TCRdb retained only in-frame sequences with V and J called. Part of the clones is not carried over; for the studies checked, unresolved V genes explain less than half of this, and the remainder is unexplained. V, J and clone size are those of that table, while D and trimming were read from the DNA. The sample table lists 350,000 or so clones, around a fifth of them with a count of one. The top ten clones comprise around 0.045% of the sample.

From the germline V gene, CDR1 is SNHLY and CDR2 is FYNNEI. V gives up 8 bases and J gives up 4 bases, and the segment between their germline ends measures 17 bases. The CDR3 runs 14 residues from the cysteine to the phenylalanine. Only CDR3 DNA remains: 42 bases, in frame from the first base. A remark on this clone: Its antigen is unknown. The input lacks base qualities; no much larger clone sits a single base away.

The clonotype comes from a young woman in good health. What was sequenced was naive CD4+ T cells from blood. In light of the paper, this sample's cell subset or site label describes: true naive CD4+ T cells. This receptor chain uses TRBV2 and TRBJ1-2; the D gene is perhaps TRBD1, on 5 matching bases. The DNA is TGTGCCAGCGTGCAGGGTGGGGATTTCTATGGCTACACCTTC. This encodes CASVQGGDFYGYTF. The CDR3, completed at both ends by the reference TRBV2 and TRBJ1-2 genes, gives the full variable domain EPEVTQTPSHQVTQMGQEVILRCVPISNHLYFYWYRQILGQKVEFLVSFYNNEISEKSEIFDDQFSVERPDGSNFTLKIRSTKLEDSAMYFCASVQGGDFYGYTFGSGTRLTVV.